These 7 T cell receptor beta chains were sequenced from one sample in a study of CXCR3-negative and CXCR3-positive naive CD8 T cells. The authors made the TRB cDNA libraries by 5' RACE using UMI labels. TCRdb derives one entry per CDR3 protein from the 5' RACE reads, leaving out DNA. The sample is made up of some 130,000 distinct CDR3 sequences, and the top ten hold 0.45% to 0.55% of it. The specimen sequenced was naive CXCR3- CD8+ T cells from blood. Noted subset: CD45RO-CCR7+CD27+CD95- naive CD8+ T cells lacking CXCR3 (TNR3-). Receptors originate from a human donor in good health. Some clones in this sample may be carry-over from other donors' samples.

The CDR3 sequence is CASSFRVPQETQYF. The rearrangement links TRBV28 to TRBJ2-5; TCRdb designates TRBD1, a call that cannot be tested without DNA. From germline, CDR1 is MDHEN and CDR2 SYDVKM. The CDR3 loop spans 14 amino acids.

CDR3 protein: CASTPSGHLYEQYF. J is TRBJ2-7 and V is TRBV12-3 or TRBV12-4; TCRdb calls TRBD2, which cannot be checked without DNA. The CDR3 loop spans 14 amino acids.

The chain is built from TRBV14 and TRBJ2-7; TCRdb selects TRBD2, and the lack of DNA leaves this call unchecked. This CDR3 is built from 14 residues. CDR1 and CDR2 from the germline V gene are SGHDN and FVKESK. CDR3 in amino acids: CASSQVLTSYEQYF.

This chain joins TRBV6-2 or TRBV6-3 and TRBJ2-7; TCRdb indicates TRBD1, and absent DNA this call remains unverified. This CDR3 region has 14 residues. The germline V gene has CDR1 MNHEY and CDR2 SVGEGT. The CDR3 is CATDPSGGVYEQYF.

V and J are TRBV18 and TRBJ2-1; TCRdb names TRBD1, which stays unverified in the absence of DNA. This CDR3 contains 15 residues. Germline lookup yields CDR1 KGHSH and CDR2 LQKENI. This CDR3 reads CASSPPGGAYNEQFF.

The rearrangement links TRBV9 to TRBJ2-1; no DNA is available, so the TRBD2 call from TCRdb remains unchecked. Germline V lookup: CDR1 SGDLS, CDR2 YYNGEE. The CDR3 covers 15 residues. This CDR3 reads CASSAPSGGSDEQFF. The full variable domain, completed using reference TRBV9 and TRBJ2-1, is DSGVTQTPKHLITATGQRVTLRCSPRSGDLSVYWYQQSLDQGLQFLIQYYNGEERAKGNILERFSAQQFPDLHSELNLSSLELGDSALYFCASSAPSGGSDEQFFGPGTRLTVL.

This chain connects TRBV5-1 to TRBJ1-1. Germline lookup yields CDR1 SGHRS and CDR2 YFSETQ. The CDR3 is 14 amino acids. The chain's CDR3 is CASSLDSQNTEAFF.